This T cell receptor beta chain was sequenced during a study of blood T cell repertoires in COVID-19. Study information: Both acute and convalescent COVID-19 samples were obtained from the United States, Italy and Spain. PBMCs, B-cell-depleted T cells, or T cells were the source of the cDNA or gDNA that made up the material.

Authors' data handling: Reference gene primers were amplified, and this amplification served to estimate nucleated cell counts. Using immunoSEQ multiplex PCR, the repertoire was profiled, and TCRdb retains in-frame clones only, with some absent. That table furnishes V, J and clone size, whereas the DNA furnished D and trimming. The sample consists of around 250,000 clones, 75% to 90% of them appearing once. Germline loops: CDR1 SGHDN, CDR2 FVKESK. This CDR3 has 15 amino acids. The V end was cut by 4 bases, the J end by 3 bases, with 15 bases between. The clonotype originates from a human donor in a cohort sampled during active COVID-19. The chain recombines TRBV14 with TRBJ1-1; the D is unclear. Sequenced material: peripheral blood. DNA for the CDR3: TGTGCCAGCAGCCCCCGGACTTTTTGGGACACTGAAGCTTTCTTT. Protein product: CASSPRTFWDTEAFF.